This entry lists 8 T cell receptor beta chains sequenced from one sample in a study of OX40 agonist ivuxolimab in advanced cancers. Profiling relied on immunoSEQ multiplex PCR, and the TCRdb table lists in-frame clones only, not all of them. Altogether approximately 76,000 clones are present, approximately 89% being singletons, with the ten largest covering under 0.75%. Sequencing used CD4+ or CD8+ T cells sorted from blood, obtained in a trial of the OX40 agonist ivuxolimab. These receptors were collected from an adult with an advanced solid tumor such as melanoma, head and neck, liver or kidney cancer.

This clone was seen a few times. The rearrangement uses TRBV7-2 and TRBJ1-2; D is uncertain. The CDR3 is 15 amino acids. Germline CDR1 SGHTA, CDR2 FQGNSA. Trimming removed 5 bases at V and 0 bases at J, with 13 bases between. The CDR3 region is CASSLFLGTNYGYTF. CDR3 sequence (DNA): TGTGCCAGCAGCCTTTTTTTGGGAACTAACTATGGCTACACCTTC.

V gene TRBV19 combines with J gene TRBJ1-5; D ambiguous. Germline assignment: CDR1 LNHDA and CDR2 SQIVND (reference sequence). This CDR3 is 14 amino acids long. V lost 6 bases to trimming and J lost 2 bases, with 11 bases between them. The CDR3 protein is CASRSRSGNQPQHF. CDR3 nucleotide sequence: TGTGCCAGTAGAAGTCGGTCTGGCAATCAGCCCCAGCATTTT. Full variable domain (rest looked up from reference TRBV19 and TRBJ1-5): DGGITQSPKYLFRKEGQNVTLSCEQNLNHDAMYWYRQDPGQGLRLIYYSQIVNDFQKGDIAEGYSVSREKKESFPLTVTSAQKNPTAFYLCASRSRSGNQPQHFGDGTRLSIL.

This clone was seen only once. The genes are TRBV19 and TRBJ1-5; tentatively, D is TRBD1 (5 bases). Trimming removed 5 bases from V and 3 bases from J, with 11 bases in between. Germline values: CDR1 LNHDA, CDR2 SQIVND (reference sequence). The CDR3 loop spans 14 amino acids. The CDR3 spells CASSVDSVNQPQHF. The CDR3 coding sequence is TGTGCCAGTAGTGTCGACAGTGTCAATCAGCCCCAGCATTTT.

The gene calls are TRBV7-9 and TRBJ2-6, with 9 nucleotides matching TRBD1. Per germline, CDR1 SEHNR and CDR2 FQNEAQ (reference sequence). This CDR3 is built from 17 residues. V shed 5 bases and J 4 bases; nucleotides not matched to a gene: 9. CDR3 protein: CASSPRTGVTGANVLTF. The CDR3 DNA is TGTGCCAGCAGCCCTAGGACAGGGGTGACAGGGGCCAACGTCCTGACTTTC.

The chain employs TRBV28 and TRBJ2-2; TRBD2 matches 11 bases. Germline CDR1 reads MDHEN; CDR2 reads SYDVKM. The CDR3 sequence is 15 residues long. V dropped 5 bases and J dropped 6; count of bases not matched to a gene: 5. The CDR3 DNA reads as TGTGCCAGCAGTATAGCGGGAGGGCGATCCGGGGAGCTGTTTTTT. It translates to CASSIAGGRSGELFF.

V is TRBV6-8 and J is TRBJ1-2; 7 positions agree with TRBD1. The CDR3 has 15 amino acids. V shed 5 bases, J shed 3 bases, and the junction held 9 bases outside the gene matches. Germline assignment: CDR1 MNHGY and CDR2 SAAAGT. CDR3 bases: TGTGCCAGCAGTAGTCCAGGGGGGCCCTACTATGGCTACACCTTC. It encodes CASSSPGGPYYGYTF.

V is TRBV10-2 and J is TRBJ1-3; TRBD1 matches 11 bases. CDR1 is WSHSY, CDR2 SAAADI, per germline. The CDR3 extends over 17 amino acids. Trimming at V came to 1 base and at J to 0 bases, leaving 2 bases not matched to a gene. CDR3 region: CASSEFGQGASGNTIYF. The DNA for the CDR3 is TGCGCCAGCAGTGAGTTCGGACAGGGGGCCTCTGGAAACACCATATATTTT.

The J gene is TRBJ2-5, the V gene TRBV6-4, with 8 positions matching TRBD2. J was trimmed by 5 bases and V by 6 bases; bases with no gene match: 11. CDR1 MRHNA and CDR2 SNTAGT come from the germline V gene. The CDR3 is 15 residues long. The CDR3 DNA follows: TGTGCCAGCAGCGCCGGGACTAGTGCTTGGGAGACCCAGTACTTC. Its protein is CASSAGTSAWETQYF.